This TCR beta chain appears in the sequencing data of a study of blood T cell repertoires in COVID-19. Study-wide context: There were acute and convalescent COVID-19 samples, and they came from the United States, Italy and Spain.

As originally analysed: Amplification of reference gene primers provided the estimated nucleated cell counts. The method was immunoSEQ multiplex PCR; TCRdb's version includes in-frame clones alone and lacks a portion of them. D and trimming were read from the DNA, whereas the V and J calls and clone size are those reported in that table. This sample has approximately 94,000 clones; roughly 84% occur once, and the top ten carry roughly 25%. The table lists this clone with a count of one. Trimming removed 3 bases from V and 1 base from J; junction bases left unmatched: 3. Germline loops: CDR1 KGHSH, CDR2 LQKENI. CDR3 size: 15 residues.

The sample taken for sequencing was peripheral blood. The sequence came from a man in his fifties or sixties with acute or convalescent COVID-19. The chain employs TRBV18 and TRBJ1-1; the match to TRBD1 covers 9 bases. The CDR3 spells CASSPGTGSNTEAFF. The CDR3 region has the DNA TGTGCCAGCTCACCCGGGACAGGGTCGAACACTGAAGCTTTCTTT.